Each of the 22 T cell receptor beta chains below was sequenced from the same sample in a study of blood T cell repertoires in COVID-19. Measured with immunoSEQ multiplex PCR; TCRdb has only the in-frame clones, and not every one. The sample contains fewer than 300,000 clones, about 85% of which appear only once. Sequencing input: peripheral blood. The receptors were gathered from a man in his fifties or sixties who had recovered from COVID-19.

CDR3 sequence reads: CASSLRGMNTEAFF. CDR3 DNA: TGTGCCAGCAGCCTAAGAGGCATGAACACTGAAGCTTTCTTT. The chain recombines TRBV4-2 with TRBJ1-1; unclear D gene. The V end was cut by 4 bases, the J end by 0 bases, with 9 bases between. Per germline, CDR1 LGHNA and CDR2 YNFKEQ. The CDR3 covers 14 residues.

The gene calls are TRBV7-8 and TRBJ2-2, with 9 positions matching TRBD1. Looked up from germline, CDR1 is SGHVS and CDR2 is FQNEAQ. The CDR3 has 15 residues. After removal of 1 base from V and 5 bases from J, the junction contained 2 bases not matched to a gene. CDR3 sequence (DNA): TGTGCCAGCAGCTTAGGGGACAGGGAGACCGGGGAGCTGTTTTTT. Translating gives CASSLGDRETGELFF. Full variable domain (missing parts from reference TRBV7-8 and TRBJ2-2): GAGVSQSPRYKVAKRGQDVALRCDPISGHVSLFWYQQALGQGPEFLTYFQNEAQLDKSGLPSDRFFAERPEGSVSTLKIQRTQQEDSAVYLCASSLGDRETGELFFGEGSRLTVL.

The chain is built from TRBV6-6 and TRBJ1-2; a possible D gene is TRBD1 (5 bases). Per germline, CDR1 MNHNY and CDR2 SVGAGI (reference sequence). The CDR3 spans 14 residues. V was cut by 6 bases and J by 4 bases, with 15 bases left in between. The DNA of the CDR3 is TGTGCCAGCAGCTATCCCGAGACAGTCTATGGCTACACCTTC. Its protein is CASSYPETVYGYTF.

The chain joins TRBV19 to TRBJ1-5; 9 nucleotides align to TRBD1. Germline V CDR1 and CDR2: LNHDA, SQIVND (reference sequence). V lost 1 base, J lost 3 bases, and 7 bases stayed unmatched. The CDR3 has 17 amino acids. The CDR3 here is CASSIGVWTGDNQPQHF. CDR3 coding DNA: TGTGCCAGTAGTATAGGGGTTTGGACAGGGGACAATCAGCCCCAGCATTTT.

The rearrangement links TRBV4-2 to TRBJ2-5, with D maybe TRBD2 (7 bases). CDR3 length equals 15 residues. V lost 8 bases and J 0 bases, leaving 16 bases between the germline ends. CDR1 is LGHNA and CDR2 is YNFKEQ in the germline V gene. For the CDR3, the DNA is TGTGCCAGCGCCCCGGAGGGGGGGTACCAAGAGACCCAGTACTTC. It yields the protein CASAPEGGYQETQYF.

The rearrangement joins TRBV6-5 to TRBJ2-5, with TRBD2 matching 7 bases. CDR1 MNHEY and CDR2 SVGAGI come from the germline V gene. V trimming: 6 bases; J trimming: 1 base; junction bases outside the gene matches: 5. The CDR3 length is 14 residues. The CDR3 sequence: CASSVAGFQETQYF. The CDR3 DNA is TGTGCCAGCAGCGTAGCGGGCTTCCAAGAGACCCAGTACTTC.

The J gene is TRBJ2-5, the V gene TRBV27; maybe TRBD2 (5 bases). V dropped 3 bases and J dropped 4 bases, with 9 bases sitting between them. The germline V gene encodes CDR1 MNHEY and CDR2 SMNVEV (reference sequence). The CDR3 loop spans 13 amino acids. DNA for the CDR3: TGTGCCAGCAGTTTGATAGCGCGAGAGACCCAGTACTTC. Its protein product is CASSLIARETQYF.

This chain uses TRBV7-3 with TRBJ2-7; D perhaps matches TRBD1 (5 bases). This CDR3 is 16 amino acids long. Germline V gives CDR1 SGHTA, CDR2 FQGTGA. Trimming pared 2 bases from V and 3 bases from J, leaving 17 bases between. The CDR3: CASSLWGREPIYEQYF. The CDR3 nucleotides are TGTGCCAGCAGCTTATGGGGCAGGGAACCTATCTACGAGCAGTACTTC.

This clone was found once. The J gene is TRBJ1-2, the V gene TRBV6-5, with TRBD1 matching 7 bases. The ends lost 6 bases at V and 5 bases at J; junction bases unmatched: 6. The CDR3 consists of 13 residues. Per germline, CDR1 MNHEY and CDR2 SVGAGI. CDR3: CASSQTGLYGYTF. Written as DNA, the CDR3 is TGTGCCAGCAGCCAGACAGGGCTTTATGGCTACACCTTC.

This chain uses TRBV30 with TRBJ2-3; 8 bases map to TRBD1. This CDR3 has 14 amino acids. Germline loops: CDR1 GTSNPN, CDR2 SVGIG (reference sequence). Trimming took 0 bases from V and 6 from J; bases not matched to a gene: 5. In DNA, the CDR3 is TGTGCCTGGAGTGTCCCGGGACAGGTGGATACGCAGTATTTT. Encoded protein: CAWSVPGQVDTQYF. Supplemented by reference TRBV30 and TRBJ2-3, the full variable domain reads SQTIHQWPATLVQPVGSPLSLECTVEGTSNPNLYWYRQAAGRGLQLLFYSVGIGQISSEVPQNLSASRPQDRQFILSSKKLLLSDSGFYLCAWSVPGQVDTQYFGPGTRLTVL.

This chain connects TRBV27 to TRBJ2-7; the D gene is possibly TRBD2 (6 bases). The CDR3 loop spans 14 amino acids. Germline loops: CDR1 MNHEY, CDR2 SMNVEV (reference sequence). V lost 5 bases to trimming and J lost 7 bases, with 18 bases between them. In nucleotides, the CDR3 is TGTGCCAGCAGTGCTTCGGGGGTACCAGGAGAGCAGTACTTC. This encodes CASSASGVPGEQYF.

The chain uses TRBV19 and TRBJ2-3, with 11 bases that match TRBD2. Germline CDR1 and CDR2: LNHDA and SQIVND (reference sequence). Unmatched junction bases numbered 10, after V lost 6 bases and J lost 5 bases. There are 16 residues in the CDR3. DNA for the CDR3: TGTGCCAGTAGCGACTCGGGGACTAGCGGTAAAGATACGCAGTATTTT. Protein product: CASSDSGTSGKDTQYF.

The J gene is TRBJ2-7, the V gene TRBV11-2; possibly TRBD1 for D (5 bases). CDR1 SGHAT and CDR2 FQNNGV come from the germline V gene. This CDR3 has 14 amino acids. The V end lost 1 base, the J end lost 3 bases, and 10 bases lay between the germline ends. The CDR3 loop reads CASSLGVGDYEQYF. The CDR3 DNA sequence: TGTGCCAGCAGCTTAGGCGTAGGGGACTACGAGCAGTACTTC.

The chain carries TRBV5-1 and TRBJ2-7, with 7 bases lining up with TRBD1. Germline CDR1 is SGHRS and CDR2 is YFSETQ. Germline trimming cut 5 bases from V and 4 bases from J; bases unmatched to any gene: 12. There are 15 residues in the CDR3. The CDR3, as DNA: TGCGCCAGCAGTAAAACCGGGACAGCCGTATACGAGCAGTACTTC. It yields the protein CASSKTGTAVYEQYF.

The chain employs TRBV6-5 and TRBJ1-6; 10 nucleotides match TRBD1. CDR1 and CDR2 from the germline V gene are MNHEY and SVGAGI. J lost 7 bases, V lost 6 bases, and 3 bases had no gene match. This CDR3 spans 14 amino acids. The CDR3 DNA reads as TGTGCCAGCAGAGACAGGGGGCAGAATTCACCCCTCCACTTT. This translates into CASRDRGQNSPLHF.

The rearrangement uses TRBV5-5 and TRBJ1-1, with D possibly matching TRBD1 (5 bases). The CDR3 spans 16 residues. V gave up 4 bases and J gave up 1 base, with 17 bases separating them. Germline V gene sequence: CDR1 SGHKS, CDR2 YYEKEE (reference sequence). The CDR3 nucleotides are TGTGCCAGCAGCACCGTTAGTGGGCAGGGGAACACTGAAGCTTTCTTT. It yields the protein CASSTVSGQGNTEAFF.

The chain uses TRBV5-1 and TRBJ2-5; D possibly corresponds to TRBD1 (6 bases). This CDR3 has 15 amino acids. The V gene lost 3 bases and the J gene lost 5 bases, with 17 bases spanning the gap. Germline-derived CDR1 and CDR2 are SGHRS and YFSETQ. The CDR3, as DNA: TGCGCCAGCAGCTGGGGGCGCGGCGGATACGAGACCCAGTACTTC. Its translation: CASSWGRGGYETQYF.

The chain employs TRBV6-5 and TRBJ1-1, with 7 bases fitting TRBD1. J was trimmed by 3 bases and V by 0 bases; bases with no gene match: 7. Germline lookup yields CDR1 MNHEY and CDR2 SVGAGI. The CDR3 totals 16 residues. The CDR3 here is CASSYSGNRGDTEAFF. The DNA for the CDR3 is TGTGCCAGCAGTTACTCAGGGAACAGGGGCGACACTGAAGCTTTCTTT.

This clone was recorded once. The chain employs TRBV2 and TRBJ1-2, with a weak D call TRBD1 (6 bases). CDR3 length: 13 residues. V dropped 7 bases and J dropped 4 bases, with 13 bases sitting between them. CDR1 and CDR2 from the germline V gene are SNHLY and FYNNEI. Here the CDR3 reads CASTGDTAYGYTF. CDR3 DNA: TGTGCCAGCACTGGGGACACCGCCTATGGCTACACCTTC.

This chain links TRBV7-9 with TRBJ2-3; the match to TRBD2 covers 11 bases. The trim removed 5 bases at V and 5 bases at J, leaving 9 bases unmatched. In germline, CDR1 is SEHNR, CDR2 FQNEAQ (reference sequence). This CDR3 spans 16 amino acids. CDR3 DNA: TGTGCCAGCAGCCAGGCGGTAGCGGGGGGGCAAGATACGCAGTATTTT. Translating it yields CASSQAVAGGQDTQYF.

A word on this clone: Within the sample, other DNA sequences also encode this same CDR3. V usage is TRBV19 and J usage is TRBJ2-6, with TRBD1 identical over 9 bases. This CDR3 is 15 amino acids long. V lost 9 bases and J lost 1; bases outside the gene matches: 4. Per the germline V gene, CDR1 is LNHDA and CDR2 is SQIVND (reference sequence). CDR3 region: CASGTGNSGANVLTF. The CDR3, as DNA: TGTGCCAGCGGGACAGGGAATTCTGGGGCCAACGTCCTGACTTTC.

V is TRBV14 and J is TRBJ2-7; maybe TRBD1 (6 bases). This CDR3 comprises 14 residues. The ends were cut back, 0 bases at V and 4 bases at J, with 10 bases in the middle. Germline V gene data show CDR1 as SGHDN and CDR2 as FVKESK. The CDR3 DNA reads TGTGCCAGCAGCCAAGAGAACAGGGTATACGAGCAGTACTTC. Amino acids: CASSQENRVYEQYF.